The 30 T cell receptor beta chains in this list originate from one sample, sequenced in a study of cytomegalovirus exposure and HLA in healthy donors. With 60 Vbeta and 13 Jbeta primers, the PCR was carried out. Sequencing used immunoSEQ multiplex PCR; TCRdb keeps in-frame clones, though not all of them. The sample includes about 160,000 clones, 75% to 85% of them seen just once. Specimen: PBMCs. All receptors come from a middle-aged man in good health and CMV-seropositive.

The CDR3 DNA reads TGTGCCAGCAGCCCCGGGACAGGGGGTATCCACGAGCAGTACTTC. Protein sequence: CASSPGTGGIHEQYF. V gene TRBV7-6 combines with J gene TRBJ2-7; 11 bases fit TRBD1. The CDR3 loop spans 15 amino acids. V shed 5 bases, J shed 5 bases, and the junction held 8 bases outside the gene matches. Germline-derived CDR1 and CDR2 are SGHVS and FNYEAQ.

The gene calls are TRBV29-1 and TRBJ1-2; TRBD1 matches at 7 bases. With 5 bases clipped from V and 5 bases from J, the junction kept 14 bases outside the gene matches. The CDR3 runs to 15 residues. The germline V gene has CDR1 SQVTM and CDR2 ANQGSEA. DNA of the CDR3: TGCAGCGTTTTCCCCTCCCCAGGGGGGCGGTATGGCTACACCTTC. Amino acids: CSVFPSPGGRYGYTF.

The table lists this clone with a count of one. This chain connects TRBV6-4 to TRBJ2-1; D gene unclear. This CDR3 is 13 amino acids long. Germline CDR1 is MRHNA and CDR2 is SNTAGT. Trimming cost V 8 bases and J 4 bases, with 12 bases left between them. CDR3: CASSASQYNEQFF. CDR3 nucleotides: TGTGCCAGCTCCGCTTCACAATACAATGAGCAGTTCTTC.

The J gene is TRBJ2-1, the V gene TRBV25-1; 9 positions agree with TRBD1. Looked up from germline, CDR1 is MGHDK and CDR2 is SYGVNS. The CDR3 has 14 residues. With V trimmed by 6 bases and J by 7 bases, 7 bases remained unmatched. The CDR3 spells CASSRGQGINEQFF. DNA of the CDR3: TGTGCCAGCAGCCGGGGACAGGGAATTAATGAGCAGTTCTTC.

The chain links TRBV5-1 to TRBJ2-3; TRBD1 is a possible D gene (7 bases). In germline, CDR1 is SGHRS, CDR2 YFSETQ. CDR3 length: 15 residues. V dropped 0 bases and J dropped 7 bases, with 15 bases sitting between them. CDR3 bases: TGCGCCAGCAGCTTGGAGGCAGGGGGAGGATATACGCAGTATTTT. As protein: CASSLEAGGGYTQYF. Variable domain in full (rest from reference TRBV5-1 and TRBJ2-3): KAGVTQTPRYLIKTRGQQVTLSCSPISGHRSVSWYQQTPGQGLQFLFEYFSETQRNKGNFPGRFSGRQFSNSRSEMNVSTLELGDSALYLCASSLEAGGGYTQYFGPGTRLTVL.

The chain joins TRBV28 to TRBJ2-3; TRBD1 aligns across 9 bases. The CDR3 runs 16 residues. CDR1 MDHEN and CDR2 SYDVKM come from the germline V gene. V lost 6 bases to trimming and J lost 6 bases; unmatched junction nucleotides: 13. CDR3 loop: CASRGTGGGRRDTQYF. Here the CDR3 DNA reads TGTGCCAGCAGGGGAACAGGGGGCGGACGCAGGGATACGCAGTATTTT.

The rearrangement links TRBV4-1 to TRBJ2-3; 14 bases align to TRBD2. This CDR3 has 18 amino acids. Germline-derived CDR1 and CDR2 are MGHRA and YSYEKL. The ends lost 1 base at V and 0 bases at J; junction bases unmatched: 3. The CDR3 DNA reads as TGCGCCAGCAGCCAAGTGGGGACTAGCGGGAGTAGCACAGATACGCAGTATTTT. Protein product: CASSQVGTSGSSTDTQYF.

This clone was seen only a few times. The chain combines TRBV19 with TRBJ2-5; 16 bases are shared with TRBD2. From germline, CDR1 is LNHDA and CDR2 SQIVND (reference sequence). This CDR3 is built from 17 residues. V trimming: 6 bases; J trimming: 1 base; junction bases outside the gene matches: 5. The CDR3 protein is CASRRGLAGGIQETQYF. CDR3 coding DNA: TGTGCCAGTAGAAGGGGACTAGCGGGAGGGATCCAAGAGACCCAGTACTTC.

The gene calls are TRBV7-6 and TRBJ2-2; TRBD2 agrees at 8 bases. Germline lookup yields CDR1 SGHVS and CDR2 FNYEAQ. The J segment lost 4 bases and the V segment lost 0 bases, leaving 4 bases of the junction unmatched. This CDR3 comprises 16 residues. CDR3 DNA sequence: TGTGCCAGCAGCTTAGCCAGCGGGAGTGTCACCGGGGAGCTGTTTTTT. Translated: CASSLASGSVTGELFF.

The J gene is TRBJ1-4, the V gene TRBV18; 11 bases are a match to TRBD1. The J segment lost 6 bases and the V segment lost 6 bases, leaving 6 bases of the junction unmatched. Germline CDR1 KGHSH, CDR2 LQKENI. This CDR3 spans 15 amino acids. CDR3 loop: CASSRLDRGHEKLFF. For the CDR3, the DNA is TGTGCCAGCTCCCGGTTGGACAGGGGGCATGAAAAACTGTTTTTT.

A few counts support this clone. The genes are TRBV28 and TRBJ1-6; D is ambiguous. Germline lookup yields CDR1 MDHEN and CDR2 SYDVKM. This CDR3 is 13 amino acids long. V lost 6 bases and J 10 bases, leaving 13 bases between the germline ends. This CDR3 reads CASSPRVESPLHF. The DNA for the CDR3 is TGTGCCAGCAGCCCCCGGGTGGAATCACCCCTCCACTTT.

The J gene is TRBJ1-6, the V gene TRBV6-5, with D perhaps matching TRBD1 (6 bases). CDR1 is MNHEY and CDR2 is SVGAGI in the germline V gene. The CDR3 runs to 14 residues. Trimming shortened V by 6 bases and J by 9 bases, and 15 bases separated the two germline ends. The CDR3 DNA reads as TGTGCCAGCAGCCCCGAGGCCAGGGGTTCACCCCTCCACTTT. Translation gives CASSPEARGSPLHF.

The V call is TRBV5-1, the J call TRBJ2-7; maybe TRBD2 (5 bases). Germline V gene data show CDR1 as SGHRS and CDR2 as YFSETQ. This CDR3 contains 14 residues. Trimming left V 2 bases short and J 2 bases short, with 11 bases between. CDR3 nucleotide sequence: TGCGCCAGCAGCTTATCAGGAGGACCCTACGAGCAGTACTTC. This translates into CASSLSGGPYEQYF.

The chain joins TRBV6-1 to TRBJ1-6, with D possibly matching TRBD1 (6 bases). The CDR3 sequence is 14 residues long. Trimming removed 5 bases at V and 7 bases at J, with 12 bases between. From germline, CDR1 is MNHNS and CDR2 SASEGT. The CDR3 DNA reads as TGTGCCAGCAGTACACACGGGACAAATTCACCCCTCCACTTT. It translates to CASSTHGTNSPLHF.

As concerns this clone: A read error may produce the germline difference seen at one junction end. This rearrangement joins TRBV10-2 to TRBJ2-7, with 7 nucleotides matching TRBD1. Germline CDR1 WSHSY, CDR2 SAAADI. The CDR3 length is 16 residues. The CDR3 DNA follows: TGCGCCAGCAGTGAATTAGAGGGACAGAGCTCCTACAAGCAGTACTTC. Translated: CASSELEGQSSYKQYF.

This chain connects TRBV9 to TRBJ2-2, with D unresolved. Trimming stripped 0 bases from V and 5 bases from J, with 5 bases between. This CDR3 is 13 amino acids long. Germline V gene data show CDR1 as SGDLS and CDR2 as YYNGEE. DNA for the CDR3: TGTGCCAGCAGCGTAGTTACTACCGGGGAGCTGTTTTTT. It encodes CASSVVTTGELFF.

The chain recombines TRBV9 with TRBJ2-1; TRBD1 matches at 8 bases. CDR1 and CDR2 (germline): SGDLS, YYNGEE. The CDR3 runs 13 residues. V gave up 2 bases and J gave up 12 bases; unmatched junction bases: 7. CDR3: CASSVQTGGMQFF. CDR3 in DNA: TGTGCCAGCAGCGTTCAAACAGGGGGAATGCAGTTCTTC.

Concerning this clone: In the same sample, other DNA sequences code for this CDR3. The chain carries TRBV5-6 and TRBJ2-7, with D unclear. The CDR3 extends over 13 amino acids. Germline-derived CDR1 and CDR2 are SGHDT and YYEEEE. V was trimmed by 4 bases and J by 3 bases, leaving 11 bases between them. CDR3 region: CASSPTSGYEQYF. The CDR3 nucleotides are TGTGCCAGCAGCCCTACTTCGGGCTACGAGCAGTACTTC.

In this sample, this clone turned up a few times. The chain has TRBV5-4 and TRBJ1-1, with a weak D call TRBD1 (6 bases). Germline CDR1 SGHNT, CDR2 YYREEE (reference sequence). Trimming left V 5 bases short and J 8 bases short, with 16 bases between. The CDR3 has 13 amino acids. CDR3 region: CASRGDRLTEAFF. Here the CDR3 DNA reads TGTGCCAGCAGGGGCGACAGGCTAACCGAAGCTTTCTTT.

This clone appeared a single time. The V and J genes are TRBV29-1 and TRBJ1-1; 8 nucleotides match TRBD1. The CDR3 is 15 residues long. The germline V gene has CDR1 SQVTM and CDR2 ANQGSEA. Unmatched junction bases numbered 13, after V lost 7 bases and J lost 3 bases. The CDR3: CSAADRDRSDTEAFF. Written as DNA, the CDR3 is TGCAGCGCCGCTGACAGGGACAGGTCCGACACTGAAGCTTTCTTT.

The sample holds one count of this clone. This CDR3 is also generated by other DNA sequences in the sample. This chain uses TRBV30 with TRBJ1-5; D unresolved. This CDR3 has 13 amino acids. Trimming took 0 bases from V and 7 from J, leaving 10 bases between them. Germline assignment: CDR1 GTSNPN and CDR2 SVGIG (reference sequence). CDR3 coding DNA: TGTGCCTGGAGTGTAGAGGGTCGGCAGCCCCAGCATTTT. Protein sequence: CAWSVEGRQPQHF.

This clone was seen once. V is TRBV14 and J is TRBJ2-5; 14 nucleotides align to TRBD2. The germline V gene has CDR1 SGHDN and CDR2 FVKESK. With V trimmed by 3 bases and J by 4 bases, 4 bases remained unmatched. CDR3 length: 16 residues. CDR3 loop: CASSHRLAGGRETQYF. The CDR3 DNA sequence: TGTGCCAGCAGCCACCGACTAGCGGGAGGGCGAGAGACCCAGTACTTC.

The rearrangement joins TRBV11-2 to TRBJ1-2; no definite D call. Germline assignment: CDR1 SGHAT and CDR2 FQNNGV. This CDR3 has 14 amino acids. V was shortened by 0 bases and J by 4 bases, with 9 bases between the two germline ends. Written as DNA, the CDR3 is TGTGCCAGCAGCTTAGATCAGGAGGGCTATGGCTACACCTTC. Translation: CASSLDQEGYGYTF.

This clone was picked up a small number of times. The genes are TRBV29-1 and TRBJ2-3, with D perhaps matching TRBD2 (6 bases). The CDR3 extends over 14 amino acids. Germline CDR1 is SQVTM and CDR2 is ANQGSEA. V gave up 3 bases and J gave up 0 bases, with 10 bases separating them. This chain's CDR3 is CSVDGSGSTDTQYF. The CDR3 DNA follows: TGCAGCGTTGATGGAAGCGGGAGCACAGATACGCAGTATTTT.

The V call is TRBV9, the J call TRBJ2-7, with a weak D call TRBD2 (5 bases). This CDR3 is built from 15 residues. Germline loops: CDR1 SGDLS, CDR2 YYNGEE. Between the trimmed V and J ends, which lost 4 bases and 0 bases, there was a span of 14 bases. DNA of the CDR3: TGTGCCAGCAGCCCCAGCCCGGGGAACTCCTACGAGCAGTACTTC. Its translation is CASSPSPGNSYEQYF. The full variable domain, rest sourced from reference TRBV9 and TRBJ2-7, is DSGVTQTPKHLITATGQRVTLRCSPRSGDLSVYWYQQSLDQGLQFLIQYYNGEERAKGNILERFSAQQFPDLHSELNLSSLELGDSALYFCASSPSPGNSYEQYFGPGTRLTVT.

The rearrangement links TRBV5-1 to TRBJ1-1, with 8 bases that match TRBD1. The CDR3 extends over 15 amino acids. CDR1 is SGHRS and CDR2 is YFSETQ in the germline V gene. Trimming removed 2 bases from V and 4 bases from J; junction bases left unmatched: 7. DNA of the CDR3: TGCGCCAGCAGCTTATCCCCCGACAGGGGCACTGAAGCTTTCTTT. Translating gives CASSLSPDRGTEAFF.

The chain recombines TRBV28 with TRBJ2-1, with 9 bases matching TRBD2. The CDR3 loop spans 15 amino acids. After removal of 6 bases from V and 5 bases from J, the junction contained 8 bases not matched to a gene. Germline values: CDR1 MDHEN, CDR2 SYDVKM. Here the CDR3 reads CASSLSGSYHNEQFF. The CDR3 bases are TGTGCCAGCAGCCTTAGCGGGAGTTACCACAATGAGCAGTTCTTC.

This chain links TRBV9 with TRBJ1-4; possibly TRBD1 for D (5 bases). Germline V CDR1 and CDR2: SGDLS, YYNGEE. V gave up 4 bases and J gave up 1 base, with 14 bases separating them. The CDR3 loop spans 16 amino acids. CDR3 sequence reads: CASSYGGRGTNEKLFF. CDR3 in DNA: TGTGCCAGCAGCTACGGGGGACGGGGAACTAATGAAAAACTGTTTTTT.

This clone was counted a single time. V is TRBV7-3 and J is TRBJ2-3, with D possibly TRBD2 on 5 matching bases. Germline V lookup: CDR1 SGHTA, CDR2 FQGTGA. Trimming removed 0 bases at V and 8 bases at J, with 9 bases between. The CDR3 is 13 amino acids. In nucleotides, the CDR3 is TGTGCCAGCAGCTTAACCAGCGCGGGTACGCAGTATTTT. It is translated as CASSLTSAGTQYF.

The chain is built from TRBV7-2 and TRBJ2-7; D possibly corresponds to TRBD2 (6 bases). The germline V gene has CDR1 SGHTA and CDR2 FQGNSA. This CDR3 is built from 15 residues. The germline V and J ends were trimmed by 4 bases and 0 bases, with 13 bases remaining between them. The CDR3 bases are TGTGCCAGCAGCTACTACGCGGGAAGCTCCTACGAGCAGTACTTC. It codes for CASSYYAGSSYEQYF.